This TCR beta chain was captured in a study of blood T cell repertoires in COVID-19 (dated by TCRdb to between 2020 and 2021). Study-level background: Samples covering the acute and convalescent phases of COVID-19 were provided by collaborators in the United States, Italy and Spain. The prospective study material was composed of cDNA or gDNA derived from T cells, B-cell-depleted T cells, or PBMCs. Deeply sampled blood TCRbeta repertoires from subjects exposed to, actively infected with, or recovered from COVID-19 were included in the dataset. A freely available public database, intended as a resource for researchers studying the immune response to SARS-CoV-2, is where the repertoires were released. Samples were obtained from the ongoing ImmuneRACE study (first 160 participants) and from some 1,300 subjects provided by 6 global collaborators. A de-identified subject ID, COVID-19 status, age in years and sex were almost always included in the sample metadata. HLA class I and class II types, where available, came from metadata supplied by the sample provider rather than from assay-based typing.

Whole blood was collected in K2EDTA tubes by collaborating institutions according to the institutions' own protocols. For TCRbeta analysis, collaborator samples were shipped as frozen whole blood, as isolated PBMCs, or as DNA extracted from either sample type. Taken from cysteine to phenylalanine, the CDR3 has 20 residues. Just the 60-base CDR3 DNA is kept, in frame starting at base 1. Trimmed from V: 3 bases; trimmed from J: 1 base; junction bases lacking a gene match: 13. CDR1 is given as MNHNS and CDR2 as SASEGT, both from the germline V gene. TCRbeta CDR3 regions were amplified from genomic DNA using the immunoSEQ Assay, a bias-controlled multiplex PCR. The authors processed their data as follows. Nucleated cell counts per sample were estimated from amplification of reference gene primers within the assay. To quantify the absolute abundance of each unique TCRbeta CDR3 rearrangement, sequence reads were collapsed and filtered. Productive Simpson clonality was computed per sample as the square root of Simpson's diversity index over productive rearrangements. TCRdb mirrors the immuneACCESS table, restricted to in-frame sequences. Some clones are absent from its copies; in checked studies, under half trace to an unresolved V gene, and the reason for the others is unknown. That table furnishes V, J and clone size, whereas the DNA furnished D and trimming. This sample lists about 110,000 clones; approximately 90% were detected once. The ten largest clones add up to roughly 30% of the sample.

Overall study outcomes, separate from this receptor: The amount of clinical and demographic metadata varied by source and participant and was provided uncurated.

This clone was detected a few times. The specificity of this receptor is unknown. No base quality information exists; no much larger clone differs at one position. This clonotype originated in a woman older than 75 with acute or convalescent COVID-19. Input material: peripheral blood. The rearranged chain carries TRBV6-1 and TRBJ2-2, and TRBD2 matches 11 of the central bases. The sequence in DNA is TGTGCCAGCAGTGAGGCTAGCGGGGGGTCCGGGATTGGGAACACCGGGGAGCTGTTTTTT. This is translated as CASSEASGGSGIGNTGELFF.